The 32 T cell receptor beta chains presented below share a single source sample, sequenced in a study of cytomegalovirus exposure and HLA in healthy donors. PCR amplification relied on 60 Vbeta primers (plus 13 Jbeta primers). Sequencing used immunoSEQ multiplex PCR; TCRdb keeps in-frame clones, though not all of them. The table records around 150,000 clones, around two thirds of them present only once. What was sequenced was PBMCs. These receptors all come from a man aged 25 to 45 in good health and CMV-seropositive.

This sequence joins TRBV5-4 and TRBJ2-1; tentative D call: TRBD1 (5 bases). Germline V gene sequence: CDR1 SGHNT, CDR2 YYREEE (reference sequence). V lost 0 bases to trimming and J lost 3 bases, with 7 bases between them. The CDR3 extends over 14 amino acids. In DNA, the CDR3 is TGTGCCAGCAGCTTGGGGGGCGACTACAATGAGCAGTTCTTC. It encodes CASSLGGDYNEQFF.

The chain joins TRBV19 to TRBJ1-1; D is uncertain. The germline CDR1 and CDR2 sequences are LNHDA and SQIVND (reference sequence). The CDR3 covers 13 residues. Trimming pared 6 bases from V and 3 bases from J, leaving 11 bases between. As DNA, the CDR3 is TGTGCCAGTAGAGTAAATGAGGACACTGAAGCTTTCTTT. It encodes CASRVNEDTEAFF.

This clone has a handful of counts. The chain recombines TRBV19 with TRBJ1-2, with 10 bases lining up with TRBD1. Germline assignment: CDR1 LNHDA and CDR2 SQIVND (reference sequence). This CDR3 is built from 15 residues. The ends lost 7 bases at V and 0 bases at J; junction bases unmatched: 5. The CDR3 spells CASIPGQGANYGYTF. DNA of the CDR3: TGTGCCAGTATTCCCGGACAGGGGGCTAACTATGGCTACACCTTC.

The CDR3 bases are TGCGCCAGCAGGGATAACAGGTCCGGCAAGCAGTACTTC. This codes for CASRDNRSGKQYF. The chain recombines TRBV10-1 with TRBJ2-7; D might be TRBD1 (5 bases). The V gene lost 6 bases and the J gene lost 8 bases, with 17 bases spanning the gap. This CDR3 has 13 residues. CDR1 WNHNN and CDR2 SYGVQD come from the germline V gene (reference sequence).

V usage is TRBV10-3 and J usage is TRBJ1-3, with D possibly matching TRBD1 (6 bases). This CDR3 is 14 amino acids long. The germline CDR1 and CDR2 sequences are ENHRY and SYGVKD. V shed 5 bases and J shed 3 bases, with 11 bases lying between them. CDR3 sequence (DNA): TGTGCCATCAGTCGGTCAGGGGATGGAAACACCATATATTTT. The encoded protein is CAISRSGDGNTIYF.

The V gene is TRBV28, the J gene TRBJ2-7; TRBD1 is a possible D gene (6 bases). The germline V and J ends were trimmed by 3 bases and 1 base, with 13 bases remaining between them. The germline gives CDR1 MDHEN, CDR2 SYDVKM. This CDR3 is 15 amino acids long. The CDR3 here is CASSFLQGQSYEQYF. In DNA, the CDR3 is TGTGCCAGCAGTTTCCTACAGGGACAATCCTACGAGCAGTACTTC.

V gene TRBV19 combines with J gene TRBJ2-3; D is unresolved. This CDR3 contains 13 residues. Trimming took off 3 bases at V and 3 bases at J, with 7 bases between the two ends. Germline V CDR1 and CDR2: LNHDA, SQIVND (reference sequence). The DNA for the CDR3 is TGTGCCAGTAGTATCCGAGAGACAGATACGCAGTATTTT. This translates into CASSIRETDTQYF.

A few counts support this clone. CDR3: CASSPWESNNEQFF. The CDR3 nucleotides read TGTGCCAGCAGCCCATGGGAGTCGAACAATGAGCAGTTCTTC. The rearrangement joins TRBV9 to TRBJ2-1; maybe TRBD2 (5 bases). This CDR3 region has 14 residues. The germline V gene has CDR1 SGDLS and CDR2 YYNGEE. With 4 bases removed from V and 5 bases from J, the gap between germline ends came to 13 bases.

This clone showed up just a few times. The genes are TRBV5-8 and TRBJ2-7; no firm D call. Germline V CDR1 and CDR2: SGHTS, YDEGEE. Trimming pared 6 bases from V and 6 bases from J, leaving 10 bases between. The CDR3 spans 11 residues. The CDR3 DNA reads TGTGCCAGCACCAGAACCTTCGAGCAGTACTTC. Protein: CASTRTFEQYF. The entire variable domain, with the rest obtained from reference TRBV5-8 and TRBJ2-7, is as follows: EAGVTQSPTHLIKTRGQQATLRCSPISGHTSVYWYQQALGLGLQFLLWYDEGEERNRGNFPPRFSGRQFPNYSSELNVNALELEDSALYLCASTRTFEQYFGPGTRLTVT.

The chain couples TRBV6-5 to TRBJ2-2, with TRBD1 identical over 8 bases. Per germline, CDR1 MNHEY and CDR2 SVGAGI. CDR3 length: 14 residues. V was clipped by 6 bases and J by 7 bases; unmatched bases: 7. This CDR3 is CASRAGGRGGELFF. As DNA, the CDR3 is TGTGCCAGCAGGGCAGGGGGCAGGGGCGGGGAGCTGTTTTTT.

CDR3 nucleotide sequence: TGTGCCAGCAAACCGGACAGACCCTACGAGCAGTACTTC. Protein product: CASKPDRPYEQYF. The chain has TRBV21-1 and TRBJ2-7; the DNA was not compared with TRBD1, the D call given in the table. TRBV21-1 has pseudogene status. The CDR3 spans 13 residues.

Only one count was recorded for this clone. The chain carries TRBV5-1 and TRBJ2-7, with 8 bases aligning to TRBD1. V lost 6 bases to trimming and J lost 4 bases; unmatched junction nucleotides: 9. The CDR3 has 14 residues. Per the germline V gene, CDR1 is SGHRS and CDR2 is YFSETQ. The DNA for the CDR3 is TGCGCCAGCACTATGGCAGGGGGCAGTTACGAGCAGTACTTC. Translation gives CASTMAGGSYEQYF.

The rearrangement joins TRBV6-5 to TRBJ2-3, with a weak D call TRBD1 (6 bases). Looked up from germline, CDR1 is MNHEY and CDR2 is SVGAGI. Between the trimmed V and J ends, which lost 6 bases and 5 bases, there was a span of 15 bases. CDR3 length: 14 amino acids. CDR3 coding DNA: TGTGCCAGCAGGCCGTCTAAAGGGGGAGATACGCAGTATTTT. Protein product: CASRPSKGGDTQYF.

V is TRBV30 and J is TRBJ1-2, with D unclear. The CDR3 is made up of 14 amino acids. Germline values: CDR1 GTSNPN, CDR2 SVGIG (reference sequence). The V and J ends lost 2 bases and 3 bases respectively, with 13 bases between them. Here the CDR3 reads CAWSRDGFDYGYTF. CDR3 coding DNA: TGTGCCTGGAGTCGAGACGGGTTTGACTATGGCTACACCTTC. Full variable domain (rest looked up from reference TRBV30 and TRBJ1-2): SQTIHQWPATLVQPVGSPLSLECTVEGTSNPNLYWYRQAAGRGLQLLFYSVGIGQISSEVPQNLSASRPQDRQFILSSKKLLLSDSGFYLCAWSRDGFDYGYTFGSGTRLTVV.

This sequence joins TRBV7-6 and TRBJ2-1; a weak D match, TRBD2 (5 bases). Germline CDR1 reads SGHVS; CDR2 reads FNYEAQ. This CDR3 is 15 amino acids long. Trimming cost V 5 bases and J 0 bases, with 11 bases left between them. The CDR3, as DNA: TGTGCCAGCAGCCCCCGTGGGAGCTCCTACAATGAGCAGTTCTTC. It specifies CASSPRGSSYNEQFF.

As concerns this clone: Other DNA sequences in this specimen translate into the identical CDR3. V and J are TRBV21-1 and TRBJ2-4; the D segment call TRBD2 is taken from the table without a DNA check. TRBV21-1 is deemed a pseudogene. The CDR3 spans 16 residues. CDR3 in DNA: TGTGCCAGCAGCTGTTCTGAGGGACTAGCCAAAAACATCCAGTACTTC. It specifies CASSCSEGLAKNIQYF.

This chain joins TRBV19 and TRBJ2-6; TRBD2 aligns across 7 bases. Germline lookup yields CDR1 LNHDA and CDR2 SQIVND (reference sequence). CDR3 length: 17 amino acids. Trimming cost V 3 bases and J 2 bases; bases outside gene matches: 7. CDR3 sequence reads: CASSMRGTSTGANVLTF. The CDR3 bases are TGTGCCAGTAGTATGCGGGGGACGAGCACTGGGGCCAACGTCCTGACTTTC.

The CDR3 coding sequence is TGTGCCAGCTGGGCGCGTAGATATAGCAATCAGCCCCAGCATTTT. The encoded protein is CASWARRYSNQPQHF. The chain joins TRBV6-5 to TRBJ1-5; no reliable D call. Trimming removed 8 bases at V and 0 bases at J, with 14 bases between. The CDR3 extends over 15 amino acids. Germline CDR1 reads MNHEY; CDR2 reads SVGAGI.

This chain links TRBV4-2 with TRBJ2-1; D remains ambiguous. Trimming shortened V by 0 bases and J by 4 bases, and 16 bases separated the two germline ends. CDR3 length: 17 residues. Germline CDR1 LGHNA, CDR2 YNFKEQ. CDR3 sequence reads: CASSQDNIQISYNEQFF. CDR3 nucleotide sequence: TGTGCCAGCAGCCAAGATAATATCCAGATATCTTACAATGAGCAGTTCTTC.

The chain couples TRBV4-1 to TRBJ1-2; D possibly corresponds to TRBD1 (5 bases). The V gene's germline CDR1 is MGHRA and CDR2 YSYEKL. CDR3 length equals 12 residues. V was pared by 1 base and J by 7 bases, with 7 bases between. The CDR3 here is CASSQGGRGYTF. The CDR3 region has the DNA TGCGCCAGCAGCCAAGGGGGCCGTGGCTACACCTTC.

This sequence joins TRBV6-1 and TRBJ1-2; 9 bases are shared with TRBD1. After removal of 6 bases from V and 5 bases from J, the junction contained 4 bases not matched to a gene. CDR3 length equals 13 residues. The germline V gene has CDR1 MNHNS and CDR2 SASEGT. This CDR3 reads CASRIQGAYGYTF. The CDR3 coding sequence is TGTGCCAGCAGAATACAGGGGGCTTATGGCTACACCTTC.

This clone was seen once. This chain uses TRBV5-4 with TRBJ2-2; D possibly corresponds to TRBD1 (6 bases). The CDR3 covers 15 residues. V lost 3 bases to trimming and J lost 1 base, with 10 bases between them. Germline V CDR1 and CDR2: SGHNT, YYREEE (reference sequence). CDR3 nucleotides: TGTGCCAGCAGCTCTGACAGGAGGAACACCGGGGAGCTGTTTTTT. It translates to CASSSDRRNTGELFF.

J is TRBJ2-1 and V is TRBV6-5, with a possible D match to TRBD2 (5 bases). The V end was cut by 4 bases, the J end by 10 bases, with 23 bases between. Germline assignment: CDR1 MNHEY and CDR2 SVGAGI. This CDR3 contains 16 residues. CDR3 DNA sequence: TGTGCCAGCAGTTCCGCGGTTGGGTGGGAGTACGAGGAGCAGTTCTTC. This codes for CASSSAVGWEYEEQFF.

This chain links TRBV27 with TRBJ2-3; 12 bases are shared with TRBD2. Looked up from germline, CDR1 is MNHEY and CDR2 is SMNVEV (reference sequence). CDR3 length: 15 amino acids. With V trimmed by 6 bases and J by 1 base, 2 bases remained unmatched. The chain's CDR3 is CASRWTSGGTDTQYF. CDR3 coding DNA: TGTGCCAGCAGGTGGACTAGCGGGGGCACAGATACGCAGTATTTT.

The V and J genes are TRBV19 and TRBJ2-5; TRBD1 might be the D (7 bases). The J call may be incorrect, as the DNA end agrees better with TRBJ2-7. Germline V lookup: CDR1 LNHDA, CDR2 SQIVND (reference sequence). This CDR3 contains 18 residues. For the CDR3, the DNA is TGTGCCAGTAGTCCAACCCTGCTTGGGGGGACAGACATCTACGAGCAGTACTTC. Its protein is CASSPTLLGGTDIYEQYF.

This clone has just a few counts. The chain joins TRBV18 to TRBJ1-1; D is undetermined. V lost 3 bases and J lost 0, with 8 bases in between. This CDR3 is built from 14 residues. The germline gives CDR1 KGHSH, CDR2 LQKENI. The DNA of the CDR3 is TGTGCCAGCTCACCGCCGGGGATGAACACTGAAGCTTTCTTT. Translation: CASSPPGMNTEAFF.

Turning to this clone: The same CDR3 arises from other DNA sequences in this sample as well. The CDR3 loop reads CASSLRGQSYEQYF. Here the CDR3 DNA reads TGTGCCAGCAGTTTAAGAGGACAGTCCTACGAGCAGTACTTC. J is TRBJ2-7 and V is TRBV27; TRBD1 might be the D (6 bases). Germline-derived CDR1 and CDR2 are MNHEY and SMNVEV (reference sequence). Between the trimmed V and J ends, which lost 2 bases and 1 base, there was a span of 9 bases. CDR3 length: 14 amino acids.

This sequence joins TRBV10-3 and TRBJ1-2; D call uncertain. Germline V gene data show CDR1 as ENHRY and CDR2 as SYGVKD. The CDR3 spans 14 residues. Deletions cut 2 bases from V and 0 bases from J, with 7 bases between. The chain's CDR3 is CAISEAESNYGYTF. The DNA of the CDR3 is TGTGCCATCAGTGAGGCAGAATCTAACTATGGCTACACCTTC.

The chain is built from TRBV30 and TRBJ1-1, with D possibly matching TRBD1 (5 bases). This CDR3 has 14 amino acids. V lost 0 bases and J lost 4, with 12 bases in between. The germline gives CDR1 GTSNPN, CDR2 SVGIG (reference sequence). In DNA, the CDR3 is TGTGCCTGGAGTGTACACGGGGGGGGCACTGAAGCTTTCTTT. Residues: CAWSVHGGGTEAFF.

The J gene is TRBJ2-7, the V gene TRBV11-3, with 9 bases aligning to TRBD1. Germline V gene lookup returns CDR1 SGHNT and CDR2 YENEEA. The CDR3 has 16 amino acids. After removal of 3 bases from V and 3 bases from J, the junction contained 9 bases not matched to a gene. DNA for the CDR3: TGTGCCAGCAGCTTTGTTAACAGGGGGCTTCTCTACGAGCAGTACTTC. Its protein is CASSFVNRGLLYEQYF.

V is TRBV4-1 and J is TRBJ1-1, with TRBD1 matching over 7 bases. The CDR3 is 14 residues long. V lost 5 bases and J lost 5; bases outside the gene matches: 8. Germline values: CDR1 MGHRA, CDR2 YSYEKL. As DNA, the CDR3 is TGCGCCAGCAGCTCCCGACAGGGATGGACTGAAGCTTTCTTT. Its translation is CASSSRQGWTEAFF.

V gene TRBV5-4 combines with J gene TRBJ2-2, with a possible D match to TRBD2 (5 bases). Germline V gene lookup returns CDR1 SGHNT and CDR2 YYREEE (reference sequence). This CDR3 region has 15 residues. Trimming left V 0 bases short and J 5 bases short, with 11 bases between. Here the CDR3 reads CASSLVWEKTGELFF. The DNA for the CDR3 is TGTGCCAGCAGCTTGGTGTGGGAGAAGACCGGGGAGCTGTTTTTT.